This entry describes one T cell receptor beta chain. This sample is drawn from a study of blood T cell repertoires in COVID-19. V lost 2 bases to trimming and J lost 1 base; unmatched junction nucleotides: 9. Germline V lookup: CDR1 MGHDK, CDR2 SYGVNS. The CDR3 has 17 amino acids. In the source study's methods: From reference gene primer amplification, estimates of nucleated cell counts were derived. Assay used: immunoSEQ multiplex PCR; TCRdb lists only in-frame clones, some missing. Clonal size and the V and J genes are those of that table, whereas D and trimming came from the DNA. The sample consists of 130,000 or so clones, about three quarters of them appearing once.

The receptor's source is a man aged 45-65 years with acute or convalescent COVID-19. The source material was peripheral blood. The V and J genes are TRBV25-1 and TRBJ2-5; TRBD2 aligns across 8 bases. The CDR3 coding sequence is TGTGCCAGCAGTGAACCCGGGGGGGGAGCTCGCCAAGAGACCCAGTACTTC. This sequence encodes CASSEPGGGARQETQYF.